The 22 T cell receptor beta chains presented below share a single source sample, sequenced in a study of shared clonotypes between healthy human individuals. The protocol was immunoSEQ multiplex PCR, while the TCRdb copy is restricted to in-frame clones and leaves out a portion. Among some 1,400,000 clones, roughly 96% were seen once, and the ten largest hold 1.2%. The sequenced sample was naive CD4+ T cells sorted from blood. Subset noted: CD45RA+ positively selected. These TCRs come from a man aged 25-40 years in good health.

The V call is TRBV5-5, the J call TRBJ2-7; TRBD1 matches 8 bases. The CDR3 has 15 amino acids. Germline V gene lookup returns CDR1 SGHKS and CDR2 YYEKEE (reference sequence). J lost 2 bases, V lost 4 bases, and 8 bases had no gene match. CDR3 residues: CASSVRQGLTYEQYF. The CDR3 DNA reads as TGTGCCAGCAGCGTGAGACAGGGGTTAACCTACGAGCAGTACTTC.

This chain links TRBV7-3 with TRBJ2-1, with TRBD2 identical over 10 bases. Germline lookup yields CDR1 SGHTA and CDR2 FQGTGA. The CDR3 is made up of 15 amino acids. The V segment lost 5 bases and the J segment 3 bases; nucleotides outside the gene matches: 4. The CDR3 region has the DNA TGTGCCAGCAGCGCTAGCGGGAGTGACTACAATGAGCAGTTCTTC. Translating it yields CASSASGSDYNEQFF.

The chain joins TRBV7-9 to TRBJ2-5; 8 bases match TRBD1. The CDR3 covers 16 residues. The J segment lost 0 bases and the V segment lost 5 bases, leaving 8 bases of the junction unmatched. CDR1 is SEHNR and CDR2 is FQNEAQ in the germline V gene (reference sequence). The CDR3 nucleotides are TGTGCCAGCAGCCTGAGACAGGGGCCCTACCAAGAGACCCAGTACTTC. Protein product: CASSLRQGPYQETQYF.

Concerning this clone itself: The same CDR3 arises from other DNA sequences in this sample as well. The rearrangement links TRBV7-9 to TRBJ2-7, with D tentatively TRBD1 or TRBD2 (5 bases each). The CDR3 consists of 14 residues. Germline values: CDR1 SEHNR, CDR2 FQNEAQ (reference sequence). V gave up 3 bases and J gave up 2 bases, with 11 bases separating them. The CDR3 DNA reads TGTGCCAGCAGCTTCGCAGGGACCCCCTACGAGCAGTACTTC. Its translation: CASSFAGTPYEQYF.

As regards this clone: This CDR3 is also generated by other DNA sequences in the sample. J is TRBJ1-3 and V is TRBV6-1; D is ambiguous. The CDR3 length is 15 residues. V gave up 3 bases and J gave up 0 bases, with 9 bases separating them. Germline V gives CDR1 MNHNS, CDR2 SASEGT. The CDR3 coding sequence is TGTGCCAGCAGTGAGCAAGCTTCCTCTGGAAACACCATATATTTT. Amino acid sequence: CASSEQASSGNTIYF.

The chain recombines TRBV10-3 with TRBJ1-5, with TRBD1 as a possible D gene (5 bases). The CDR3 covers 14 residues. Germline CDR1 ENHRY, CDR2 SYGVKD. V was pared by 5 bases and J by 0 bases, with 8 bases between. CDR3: CAISRDGSNQPQHF. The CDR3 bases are TGTGCCATCAGTAGGGACGGTAGCAATCAGCCCCAGCATTTT.

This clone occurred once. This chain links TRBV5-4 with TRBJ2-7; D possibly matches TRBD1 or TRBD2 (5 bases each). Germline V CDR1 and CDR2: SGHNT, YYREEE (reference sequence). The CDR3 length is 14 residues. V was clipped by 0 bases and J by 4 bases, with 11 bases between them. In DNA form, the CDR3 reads TGTGCCAGCAGCTTGGCCGGGACCTATTACGAGCAGTACTTC. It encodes CASSLAGTYYEQYF.

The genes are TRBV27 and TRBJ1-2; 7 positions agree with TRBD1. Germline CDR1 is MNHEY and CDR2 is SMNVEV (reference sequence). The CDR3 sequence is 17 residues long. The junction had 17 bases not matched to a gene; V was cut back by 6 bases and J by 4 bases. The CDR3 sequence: CASRTLTPGQSRYGYTF. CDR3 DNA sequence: TGTGCCAGCAGAACATTAACTCCGGGACAGAGCCGCTATGGCTACACCTTC.

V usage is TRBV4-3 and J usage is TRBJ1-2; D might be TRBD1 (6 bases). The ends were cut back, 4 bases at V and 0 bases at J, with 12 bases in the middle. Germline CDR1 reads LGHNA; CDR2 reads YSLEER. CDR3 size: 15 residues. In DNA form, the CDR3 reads TGCGCCAGCAGCCTAGGACAGACCACTAACTATGGCTACACCTTC. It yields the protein CASSLGQTTNYGYTF.

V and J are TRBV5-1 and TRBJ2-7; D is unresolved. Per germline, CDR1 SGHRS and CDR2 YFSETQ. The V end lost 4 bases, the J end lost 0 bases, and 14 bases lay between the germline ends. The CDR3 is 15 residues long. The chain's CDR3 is CASSPNHALSYEQYF. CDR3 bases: TGCGCCAGCAGCCCTAACCACGCGCTCTCCTACGAGCAGTACTTC.

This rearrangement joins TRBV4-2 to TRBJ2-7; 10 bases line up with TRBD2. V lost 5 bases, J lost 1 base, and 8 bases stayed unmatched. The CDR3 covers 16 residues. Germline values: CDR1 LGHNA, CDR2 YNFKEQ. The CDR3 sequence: CASSFGSGRDSYEQYF. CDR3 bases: TGTGCCAGCAGCTTTGGAAGCGGGAGGGATTCCTACGAGCAGTACTTC.

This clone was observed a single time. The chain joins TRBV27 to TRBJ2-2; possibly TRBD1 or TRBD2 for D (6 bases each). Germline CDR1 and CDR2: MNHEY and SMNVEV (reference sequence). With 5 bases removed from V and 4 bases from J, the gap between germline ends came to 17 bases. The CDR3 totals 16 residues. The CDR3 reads CASSQLQGLTTGELFF. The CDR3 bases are TGTGCCAGCAGTCAACTACAGGGACTCACCACCGGGGAGCTGTTTTTT.

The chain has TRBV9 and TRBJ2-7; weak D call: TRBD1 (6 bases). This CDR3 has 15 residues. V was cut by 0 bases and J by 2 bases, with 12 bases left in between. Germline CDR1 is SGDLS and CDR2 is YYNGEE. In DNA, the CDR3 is TGTGCCAGCAGCGTAGGGGCAGGGGTCCCCTACGAGCAGTACTTC. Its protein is CASSVGAGVPYEQYF.

The CDR3: CASSWVPGQGDTQYF. The CDR3, as DNA: TGTGCCAGCAGCTGGGTCCCGGGACAGGGAGATACGCAGTATTTT. V and J are TRBV5-4 and TRBJ2-3; 9 positions match TRBD1. The germline CDR1 and CDR2 sequences are SGHNT and YYREEE (reference sequence). The CDR3 runs 15 residues. Germline trimming cut 3 bases from V and 5 bases from J; bases unmatched to any gene: 7.

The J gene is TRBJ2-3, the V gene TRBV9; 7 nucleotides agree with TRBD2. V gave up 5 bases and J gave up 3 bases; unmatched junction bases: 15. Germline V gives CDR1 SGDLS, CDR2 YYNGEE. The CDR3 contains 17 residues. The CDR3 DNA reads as TGTGCCAGCAGTCACGGTTCGGCGGGAGCCGGGACAGATACGCAGTATTTT. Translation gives CASSHGSAGAGTDTQYF.

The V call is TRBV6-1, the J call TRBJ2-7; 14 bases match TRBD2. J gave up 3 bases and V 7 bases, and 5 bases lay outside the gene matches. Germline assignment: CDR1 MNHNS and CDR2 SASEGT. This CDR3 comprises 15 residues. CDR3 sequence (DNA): TGTGCCAGCATCCGACTAGCGGGAGGGCTCTACGAGCAGTACTTC. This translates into CASIRLAGGLYEQYF.

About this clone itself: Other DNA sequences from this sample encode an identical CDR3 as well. The CDR3: CASSVDSPYNEQFF. The CDR3 coding sequence is TGTGCCAGCAGCGTAGACAGTCCCTACAATGAGCAGTTCTTC. The chain links TRBV9 to TRBJ2-1, with D uncertain. The ends were cut back, 0 bases at V and 2 bases at J, with 6 bases in the middle. In germline, CDR1 is SGDLS, CDR2 YYNGEE. The CDR3 covers 14 residues.

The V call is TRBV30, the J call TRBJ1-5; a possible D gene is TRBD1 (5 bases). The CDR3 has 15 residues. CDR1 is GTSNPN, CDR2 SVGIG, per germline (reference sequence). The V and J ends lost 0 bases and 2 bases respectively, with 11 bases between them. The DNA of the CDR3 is TGTGCCTGGAGTGTTCAGGGAGGGGGCAATCAGCCCCAGCATTTT. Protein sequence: CAWSVQGGGNQPQHF.

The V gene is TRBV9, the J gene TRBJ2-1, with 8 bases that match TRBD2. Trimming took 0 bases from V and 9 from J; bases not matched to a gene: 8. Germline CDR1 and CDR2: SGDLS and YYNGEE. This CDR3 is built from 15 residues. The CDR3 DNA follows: TGTGCCAGCAGCGTAGGACCCCGGACTAGCAGTGAGCAGTTCTTC. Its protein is CASSVGPRTSSEQFF.

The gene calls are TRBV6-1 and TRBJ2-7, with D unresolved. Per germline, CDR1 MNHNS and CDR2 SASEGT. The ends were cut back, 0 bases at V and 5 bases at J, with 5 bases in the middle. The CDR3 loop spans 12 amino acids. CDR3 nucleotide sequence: TGTGCCAGCAGTGAAGCGCTTCACGAGCAGTACTTC. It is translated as CASSEALHEQYF.

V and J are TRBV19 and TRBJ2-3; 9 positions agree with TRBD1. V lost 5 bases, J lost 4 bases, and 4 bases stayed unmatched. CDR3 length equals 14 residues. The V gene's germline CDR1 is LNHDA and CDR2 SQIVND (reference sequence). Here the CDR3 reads CASSVTGGSDTQYF. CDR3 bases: TGTGCCAGTAGTGTTACAGGGGGCTCAGATACGCAGTATTTT.

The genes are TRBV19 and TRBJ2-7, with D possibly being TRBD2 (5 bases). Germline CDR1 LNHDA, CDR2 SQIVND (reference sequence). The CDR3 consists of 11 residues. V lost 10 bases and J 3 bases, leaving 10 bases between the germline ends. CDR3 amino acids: CATAGGYEQYF. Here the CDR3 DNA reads TGTGCCACGGCGGGTGGCTACGAGCAGTACTTC. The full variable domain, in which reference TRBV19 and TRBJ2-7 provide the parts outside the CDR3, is DGGITQSPKYLFRKEGQNVTLSCEQNLNHDAMYWYRQDPGQGLRLIYYSQIVNDFQKGDIAEGYSVSREKKESFPLTVTSAQKNPTAFYLCATAGGYEQYFGPGTRLTVT.